This TCR beta chain originates from a study of cytomegalovirus exposure and HLA in healthy donors. Overall study findings and caveats: Compared with the roughly 670-donor mean, an Asian-associated ancestry cluster reportedly had fewer N-insertions, according to a later analysis. Accounts indicate the classifier identified cytomegalovirus status with strong specificity and sensitivity.

Per the germline V gene, CDR1 is SEHNR and CDR2 is FQNEAQ (reference sequence). V lost 1 base, J lost 4 bases, and 3 bases stayed unmatched. This CDR3 is built from 15 residues. The primer mix had 60 Vbeta and 13 Jbeta primers. Using immunoSEQ multiplex PCR, the repertoire was profiled, and TCRdb retains in-frame clones only, with some absent. The sample has some 94,000 clones; 70% to 80% are singletons. On this clone: The antigen remains undetermined.

Sequenced input: PBMCs. The sequence was collected from a man aged 35 to 55 in good health and CMV-seronegative. The genes are TRBV7-9 and TRBJ2-5, with 10 bases fitting TRBD2. CDR3 nucleotide sequence: TGTGCCAGCAGCTTAGGGACTAGCGGCGGAGAGACCCAGTACTTC. This sequence encodes CASSLGTSGGETQYF.